These 12 T cell receptor beta chains share one sample of origin, sequenced in a study of blood T cell repertoires in COVID-19 (dated by TCRdb to the early 2020s). Library preparation used the immunoSEQ multiplex PCR assay. As stored in TCRdb, this immuneACCESS dataset retains in-frame rearrangements with V and J assigned. A fraction of the clones does not appear; measured against another copy, unresolved V genes explain less than half of the discrepancy, and the remainder lacks a known reason. The sample has 55,000 to 80,000 clones on record, roughly 92% of them singletons. 5.5% to 6% of the sample lies in the top ten. Sample: peripheral blood. The receptors were gathered from a human donor in a cohort sampled during active COVID-19.

The chain couples TRBV10-3 to TRBJ2-7, with 13 bases aligning to TRBD2. Germline trimming cut 7 bases from V and 5 bases from J; bases unmatched to any gene: 8. Per the germline V gene, CDR1 is ENHRY and CDR2 is SYGVKD. The CDR3 consists of 15 residues. CDR3: CAITRTSGSKDEQYF. The CDR3 bases are TGTGCCATCACCCGGACTAGCGGGAGTAAGGACGAGCAGTACTTC.

The gene calls are TRBV29-1 and TRBJ1-2, with 10 bases that match TRBD1. The CDR3 totals 12 residues. The V gene's germline CDR1 is SQVTM and CDR2 ANQGSEA. V gave up 7 bases and J gave up 8 bases; unmatched junction bases: 7. The DNA for the CDR3 is TGCAGCGGCCTAGAGACAGGGGGCGGCTACACCTTC. This translates into CSGLETGGGYTF. The full variable domain, with the rest looked up from reference TRBV29-1 and TRBJ1-2, is SAVISQKPSRDICQRGTSLTIQCQVDSQVTMMFWYRQQPGQSLTLIATANQGSEATYESGFVIDKFPISRPNLTFSTLTVSNMSPEDSSIYLCSGLETGGGYTFGSGTRLTVV.

The gene calls are TRBV4-3 and TRBJ2-2; 9 nucleotides agree with TRBD2. Germline CDR1 and CDR2: LGHNA and YSLEER. Trimming took 0 bases from V and 0 from J; bases not matched to a gene: 8. This CDR3 comprises 19 residues. CDR3 nucleotide sequence: TGCGCCAGCAGCCAAGATTATGGTGCGGGAGGGCCGAACACCGGGGAGCTGTTTTTT. This encodes CASSQDYGAGGPNTGELFF.

The CDR3 sequence is CASGSGGPYQGGYTF. Here the CDR3 DNA reads TGTGCCAGCGGGTCGGGGGGCCCGTATCAAGGCGGCTACACCTTC. This chain links TRBV5-4 with TRBJ1-2, with D perhaps matching TRBD1 (6 bases). Germline values: CDR1 SGHNT, CDR2 YYREEE (reference sequence). Trimming took 7 bases from V and 8 from J, leaving 24 bases between them. CDR3 length: 15 amino acids. Using reference TRBV5-4 and TRBJ1-2 for the parts outside the CDR3, the full variable domain is ETGVTQSPTHLIKTRGQQVTLRCSSQSGHNTVSWYQQALGQGPQFIFQYYREEENGRGNFPPRFSGLQFPNYSSELNVNALELDDSALYLCASGSGGPYQGGYTFGSGTRLTVV.

This rearrangement joins TRBV28 to TRBJ1-1, with 7 bases fitting TRBD1. The germline V gene has CDR1 MDHEN and CDR2 SYDVKM. The CDR3 is 15 residues long. Unmatched junction bases numbered 5, after V lost 3 bases and J lost 1 base. In DNA, the CDR3 is TGTGCCAGCAGTTTCCTAGGGACAGAGAACACTGAAGCTTTCTTT. It encodes CASSFLGTENTEAFF. The whole variable domain, remainder taken from reference TRBV28 and TRBJ1-1, is DVKVTQSSRYLVKRTGEKVFLECVQDMDHENMFWYRQDPGLGLRLIYFSYDVKMKEKGDIPEGYSVSREKKERFSLILESASTNQTSMYLCASSFLGTENTEAFFGQGTRLTVV.

J is TRBJ2-5 and V is TRBV6-5; D ambiguous. CDR3 size: 11 residues. V was trimmed by 6 bases and J by 2 bases, leaving 4 bases between them. The germline CDR1 and CDR2 sequences are MNHEY and SVGAGI. The CDR3 nucleotides are TGTGCCAGCAGCCATCAAGAGACCCAGTACTTC. This gives the protein CASSHQETQYF.

Only one count was recorded for this clone. The chain joins TRBV11-3 to TRBJ2-1; a possible D gene is TRBD1 (6 bases). Germline V gene sequence: CDR1 SGHNT, CDR2 YENEEA. The CDR3 contains 15 residues. V gave up 4 bases and J gave up 6 bases, with 16 bases separating them. The CDR3 sequence is CASSYEAGQSNEQFF. CDR3 in DNA: TGTGCCAGCAGCTATGAGGCAGGACAGAGCAATGAGCAGTTCTTC.

J is TRBJ2-7 and V is TRBV15, with a possible D match to TRBD1 (6 bases). The germline V and J ends were trimmed by 6 bases and 6 bases, with 15 bases remaining between them. CDR1 LNHNV and CDR2 YYDKDF come from the germline V gene (reference sequence). The CDR3 length is 13 residues. The CDR3 coding sequence is TGTGCCACCAGGAACCGCTCCAGGGGCGAGCAGTACTTC. Its protein product is CATRNRSRGEQYF.

The rearrangement links TRBV7-2 to TRBJ2-1; the match to TRBD2 covers 9 bases. V lost 3 bases and J lost 5; bases outside the gene matches: 8. The CDR3 consists of 16 residues. Per germline, CDR1 SGHTA and CDR2 FQGNSA. The CDR3 loop is CASSFRSGGLNNEQFF. CDR3 nucleotide sequence: TGTGCCAGCAGCTTCCGTAGCGGGGGCCTGAACAATGAGCAGTTCTTC. Combining the CDR3 with reference TRBV7-2 and TRBJ2-1 gives the whole variable domain GAGVSQSPSNKVTEKGKDVELRCDPISGHTALYWYRQSLGQGLEFLIYFQGNSAPDKSGLPSDRFSAERTGGSVSTLTIQRTQQEDSAVYLCASSFRSGGLNNEQFFGPGTRLTVL.

This chain connects TRBV5-1 to TRBJ2-7; D uncertain. Trimming shortened V by 2 bases and J by 4 bases, and 4 bases separated the two germline ends. The CDR3 sequence is 11 residues long. Germline V gives CDR1 SGHRS, CDR2 YFSETQ. CDR3 protein: CASSFPYEQYF. The CDR3 region has the DNA TGCGCCAGCAGCTTTCCTTACGAGCAGTACTTC.

The gene calls are TRBV3-1 (or the pseudogene TRBV3-2) and TRBJ2-3; TRBD2 aligns across 12 bases. J was trimmed by 5 bases and V by 3 bases; bases with no gene match: 6. Looked up from germline, CDR1 is LGHDT and CDR2 is YNNKEL (reference sequence). The CDR3 consists of 16 residues. The CDR3 coding sequence is TGTGCCAGCAGCCACCGACTAGCGGGAGAAAAAGATACGCAGTATTTT. It encodes CASSHRLAGEKDTQYF.

V usage is TRBV9 and J usage is TRBJ2-3; a possible D gene is TRBD2 (5 bases). The CDR3 has 18 amino acids. V was trimmed by 0 bases and J by 0 bases, leaving 17 bases between them. Germline V CDR1 and CDR2: SGDLS, YYNGEE. The CDR3 nucleotides are TGTGCCAGCAGCGTAGCTACTGGGAGCGGATCTAGCACAGATACGCAGTATTTT. This translates into CASSVATGSGSSTDTQYF.